This T cell receptor (beta chain) was obtained from a study of cytomegalovirus exposure and HLA in healthy donors (TCRdb year 2017). Regarding the study in general: A later analysis indicated that the 130 or so validation repertoires were generated on the platform also employed for the roughly 650 repertoires of the first cohort. The study was designed to test whether signatures of past pathogen exposure could be identified by cataloging public T cell receptors. High-throughput TCR immunosequencing, statistical association of individual TCRs with disease status, and machine learning were combined to predict cytomegalovirus infection status. Along with the roughly 670-subject first cohort, a separate validation cohort of some 130 different subjects was used.

The protocol used for the library was the immunoSEQ multiplex PCR assay. The study's processing was this. To diagnose cytomegalovirus status from the catalog of TCR beta chain sequences, a statistical classification framework was built. As stored in TCRdb, this immuneACCESS dataset retains in-frame rearrangements with V and J assigned. A fraction of the clones does not appear; measured against another copy, unresolved V genes explain less than half of the discrepancy, and the remainder lacks a known reason. V and J calls and clone size are copied from that table; D and trimming were computed from the DNA. The sample data list under 250,000 clones, and 87% of these were observed just once. Clones ranked in the top ten supply 9.5% to 15% of the sample. What the authors observed across the whole study: All 120 or so repertoires were used to score co-occurrence in the validation cohort in a later analysis, because that analysis had no HLA typing for the cohort. The study listed 164 TCR beta chains as associated with cytomegalovirus. The authors suggested that the approach could potentially be generalized to other disease states and immunological phenotypes. A few of the identified cytomegalovirus-associated TCR beta chains were confirmed in vitro to be specific for cytomegalovirus antigens. Across donors, most TCR sequences were observed very rarely, whereas some public TCRs were present in many individuals. Of the cluster scores, 90% to 95% were above 0 in a later analysis, which found that TCRs clustered in the first cohort also tended to co-occur in the 130 or so validation repertoires. In both the original and validation cohorts, the classifier was reported to diagnose cytomegalovirus status with high specificity and sensitivity.

The donors belonged to the validation cohort of over a hundred subjects, which was separate from the roughly 670-subject first cohort. This clone was counted a single time. Its recognized antigen is unknown. Base qualities are missing; no much larger clone stands one base away. Material: PBMCs. This sequence was found in a man between 18 and 29 years old in good health and CMV-seropositive.

The CDR3 region has the sequence CASSTRASELEAQETQYF. The DNA sequence reads TGTGCCAGCAGCACTCGCGCTAGCGAATTGGAGGCACAAGAGACCCAGTACTTC. The V gene is TRBV11-1 and the J gene is TRBJ2-5; the D gene is perhaps TRBD2, from 6 matching bases. The CDR3 measures 18 amino acids from cysteine to phenylalanine. Left in the record is the CDR3 DNA by itself, 54 bases read in frame from the first base. CDR1 is given as SGHAT and CDR2 as FQDESV, both from the germline V gene (reference sequence). Relative to germline, V is 5 bases shorter and J is 2 bases shorter, with 24 bases between their ends.